The clone carrying this T cell receptor beta chain was observed a few times. Its specificity is not known. The data are from a study of early T cells in non-severe SARS-CoV-2 infection. General study results and limits: Anti-spike CD8 responses were favored by VDJdb matching, which missed private and CD4 specificities.

The CDR3 consists of 13 residues. The V and J ends lost 8 bases and 2 bases respectively, with 13 bases between them. CDR1 LNHNV and CDR2 YYDKDF come from the germline V gene (reference sequence). TCRdb redid the calling of the 5' RACE reads with MiXCR, one entry per CDR3 protein. The data show 85,000 to 120,000 distinct CDR3 sequences, with less than 15% seen just once and about 6% held by the top ten. The source is an adult who was a healthcare worker with PCR-confirmed SARS-CoV-2 infection or an uninfected control (not recorded which). The chain carries TRBV15 and TRBJ2-7; D unclear. The sample consisted of whole blood. CDR3 residues: CATASYGPYEQYF. The CDR3 DNA sequence: TGTGCCACCGCCTCATACGGCCCCTACGAGCAGTACTTC.